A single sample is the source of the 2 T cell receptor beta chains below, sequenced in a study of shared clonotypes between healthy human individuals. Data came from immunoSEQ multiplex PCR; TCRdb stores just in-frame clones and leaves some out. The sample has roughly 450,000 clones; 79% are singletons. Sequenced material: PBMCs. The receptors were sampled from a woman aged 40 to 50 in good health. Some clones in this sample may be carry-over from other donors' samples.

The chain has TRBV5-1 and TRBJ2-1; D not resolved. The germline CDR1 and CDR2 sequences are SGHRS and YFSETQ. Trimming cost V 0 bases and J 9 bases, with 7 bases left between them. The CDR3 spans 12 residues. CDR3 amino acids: CASSLANSEQFF. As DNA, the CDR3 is TGCGCCAGCAGCTTGGCCAACAGTGAGCAGTTCTTC.

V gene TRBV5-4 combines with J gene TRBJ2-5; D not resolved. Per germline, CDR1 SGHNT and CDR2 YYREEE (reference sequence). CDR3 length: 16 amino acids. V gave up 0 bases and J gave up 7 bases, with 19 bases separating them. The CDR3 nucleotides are TGTGCCAGCAGCTTGGCCATAGGCGGCGCATTGGGGACCCAGTACTTC. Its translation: CASSLAIGGALGTQYF.